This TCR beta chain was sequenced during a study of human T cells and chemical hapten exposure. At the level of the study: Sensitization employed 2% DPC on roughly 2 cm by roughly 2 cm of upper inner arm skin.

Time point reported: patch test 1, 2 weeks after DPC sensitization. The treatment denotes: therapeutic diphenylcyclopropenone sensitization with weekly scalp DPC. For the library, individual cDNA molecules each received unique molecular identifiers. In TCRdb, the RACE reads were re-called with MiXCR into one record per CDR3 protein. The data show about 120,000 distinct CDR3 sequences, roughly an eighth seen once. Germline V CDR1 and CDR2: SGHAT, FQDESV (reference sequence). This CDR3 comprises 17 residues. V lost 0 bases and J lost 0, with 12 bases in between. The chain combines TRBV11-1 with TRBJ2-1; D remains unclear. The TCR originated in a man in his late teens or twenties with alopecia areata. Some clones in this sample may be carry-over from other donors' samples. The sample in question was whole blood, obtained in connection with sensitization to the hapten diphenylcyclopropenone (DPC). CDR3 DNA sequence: TGTGCCAGCAGCTTAGCTGTCGGCGGAAGCTCCTACAATGAGCAGTTCTTC. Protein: CASSLAVGGSSYNEQFF.